The present T cell receptor (beta chain) was sequenced within a study of blood T cell repertoires in COVID-19. Study-level background: Sites in the United States, Italy and Spain provided acute and convalescent COVID-19 samples.

Sequencing was performed with immunoSEQ multiplex PCR; in TCRdb, only in-frame clones are kept and a portion is missing. Of under 100,000 clones in the sample, about nine tenths were seen once. There are 12 residues in the CDR3. V was pared by 7 bases and J by 0 bases, with 9 bases between. CDR1 is SQVTM and CDR2 is ANQGSEA in the germline V gene. This receptor was identified in a woman in her seventies with acute or convalescent COVID-19. Source material: peripheral blood. V usage is TRBV29-1 and J usage is TRBJ1-2; D gene unclear. CDR3 protein: CSAQKTNYGYTF. The CDR3 DNA is TGCAGCGCACAGAAAACTAACTATGGCTACACCTTC.